The 5 T cell receptor beta chains given below trace back to one sample, sequenced in a study of blood T cells in healthy people across ages (dated by TCRdb to 2014 to 2015). The library was prepared using 5' RACE. The listed sequencing device is Illumina HiSeq 2500. The second PCR ran for about 6 to 11 cycles and used a J-beta primer mix along with a sample-barcoded 5' primer. TCRdb redid the processing of the public reads, applying fastp at Q25 and MiXCR, and retained in-frame beta chains. Identical CDR3 protein sequences are pooled into one entry, listed with their most common genes and DNA. This sample holds 700,000 or so distinct CDR3 sequences; 20% to 25% were observed only once. The top ten constitute 20% to 25% of the sample. Sequencing was carried out using blood. These receptors originate from a man aged 65 to 85 in good health.

The genes are TRBV4-1 and TRBJ2-1; D not certain. The CDR3 spans 17 residues. Germline loops: CDR1 MGHRA, CDR2 YSYEKL. The V end was cut by 0 bases, the J end by 2 bases, with 14 bases between. In DNA form, the CDR3 reads TGCGCCAGCAGCCAAGAAGCCCAGGCCTCCACCTACAATGAGCAGTTCTTC. It translates to CASSQEAQASTYNEQFF.

This chain joins TRBV10-3 and TRBJ2-5, with 14 bases matching TRBD2. The junction had 15 bases not matched to a gene; V was cut back by 7 bases and J by 11 bases. In germline, CDR1 is ENHRY, CDR2 SYGVKD. There are 16 residues in the CDR3. The CDR3 bases are TGTGCCATCATGACCGGGACTAGCGGGGGTTTAGAAGAGCAGTACTTC. Translated, it gives CAIMTGTSGGLEEQYF.

The V gene is TRBV4-2, the J gene TRBJ2-1; D is uncertain. Germline V gene data show CDR1 as LGHNA and CDR2 as YNFKEQ. The CDR3 runs 11 residues. V was clipped by 3 bases and J by 12 bases, with 9 bases between them. The DNA for the CDR3 is TGTGCCAGCAGCCACAAGACCGGGCAGTTCTTC. Its translation: CASSHKTGQFF.

This clonotype appeared a few times. The V and J genes are TRBV6-1 and TRBJ2-7; 8 nucleotides align to TRBD2. Germline V gene data show CDR1 as MNHNS and CDR2 as SASEGT. V gave up 11 bases and J gave up 2 bases; unmatched junction bases: 11. The CDR3 has 14 residues. The CDR3 nucleotides are TGTGCCGTTCTCCTGGGCGGGGGGACCTACGAGCAGTACTTC. Its translation: CAVLLGGGTYEQYF.

Many counts were recorded for this clonotype. The chain recombines TRBV5-1 with TRBJ1-4; D remains unclear. Per the germline V gene, CDR1 is SGHRS and CDR2 is YFSETQ. This CDR3 is built from 16 residues. The ends were cut back, 1 base at V and 8 bases at J, with 18 bases in the middle. The CDR3 reads CASSLNPGGGKEKLFF. CDR3 DNA sequence: TGCGCCAGCAGCTTGAATCCCGGAGGTGGCAAAGAAAAACTGTTTTTT.